The 28 T cell receptor beta chains reported below all come from one sample, sequenced in a study of T cells in Graves' hyperthyroidism and ophthalmopathy. There were TCR beta CDR3 regions amplified from RNA transcripts. HTBI primers were employed in a first-round RT-PCR of the TCR CDR3. Each CDR3 protein gets one entry after TCRdb re-called the multiplex PCR reads with MiXCR. This sample yields approximately 590,000 distinct CDR3 sequences, of which approximately 44% are seen a single time; about 7.8% belongs to the top ten. The sample taken for sequencing was peripheral blood or thyroid tissue (not recorded which). These receptors were collected from a woman aged 18-35 years with Graves' hyperthyroidism.

The sample holds a few counts of this clonotype. The V call is TRBV7-9, the J call TRBJ1-2; 7 bases align to TRBD1. This CDR3 is built from 14 residues. In germline, CDR1 is SEHNR, CDR2 FQNEAQ (reference sequence). Trimming cost V 4 bases and J 7 bases; bases outside gene matches: 9. CDR3 DNA sequence: TGTGCCAGCAGCTCATCCGGATCAGGGGGTGGCTACACCTTC. As protein: CASSSSGSGGGYTF.

The chain combines TRBV7-8 with TRBJ2-7; TRBD1 agrees at 7 bases. J gave up 0 bases and V 0 bases, and 14 bases lay outside the gene matches. This CDR3 comprises 19 residues. In germline, CDR1 is SGHVS, CDR2 FQNEAQ. CDR3 sequence (DNA): TGTGCCAGCAGCTTAGCTACCGGGGCAGACAGGGCGGTCTCCTACGAGCAGTACTTC. Residues: CASSLATGADRAVSYEQYF.

Many counts were recorded for this clonotype. The chain is built from TRBV15 and TRBJ2-7, with 7 bases lining up with TRBD2. CDR3 length: 12 residues. Per germline, CDR1 LNHNV and CDR2 YYDKDF (reference sequence). With V trimmed by 6 bases and J by 6 bases, 5 bases remained unmatched. The CDR3 nucleotides read TGTGCCACCAGTCCCCCGGGGGGCGAGCAGTACTTC. Translated, it gives CATSPPGGEQYF. The entire variable domain, with the rest obtained from reference TRBV15 and TRBJ2-7, is as follows: DAMVIQNPRYQVTQFGKPVTLSCSQTLNHNVMYWYQQKSSQAPKLLFHYYDKDFNNEADTPDNFQSRRPNTSFCFLDIRSPGLGDTAMYLCATSPPGGEQYFGPGTRLTVT.

A few counts support this clonotype. The CDR3 region is CASNQDYSNQPQHF. The DNA of the CDR3 is TGTGCCAGTAATCAGGATTATAGCAATCAGCCCCAGCATTTT. This chain joins TRBV19 and TRBJ1-5; D gene ambiguous. Germline CDR1 is LNHDA and CDR2 is SQIVND (reference sequence). This CDR3 comprises 14 residues. The germline V and J ends were trimmed by 7 bases and 0 bases, with 10 bases remaining between them.

A remark on this clonotype: A much larger clone sits a single nucleotide away, making a read error possible. The chain links TRBV6-5 to TRBJ1-3; D uncertain. CDR1 MNHEY and CDR2 SVGAGI come from the germline V gene. The CDR3 loop spans 12 amino acids. Trimming cost V 6 bases and J 0 bases, with 3 bases left between them. In DNA, the CDR3 is TGTGCCAGCAGGGTCTCTGGAAACACCATATATTTT. It yields the protein CASRVSGNTIYF.

The rearrangement links TRBV29-1 to TRBJ1-4, with 9 bases matching TRBD1. CDR3 length: 14 amino acids. The V segment lost 0 bases and the J segment 6 bases; nucleotides outside the gene matches: 2. CDR1 SQVTM and CDR2 ANQGSEA come from the germline V gene. Here the CDR3 DNA reads TGCAGCGTTGAAGACGGGACAGGGCATGAAAAACTGTTTTTT. This codes for CSVEDGTGHEKLFF.

Comment on this clonotype: This may stem from a read error, because a much larger clone lies one nucleotide away. The chain's CDR3 is CASSRTGSSGANVLAF. The CDR3 nucleotides read TGTGCCAGCAGCCGGACAGGGTCCTCTGGGGCCAACGTCCTGGCTTTC. The rearrangement uses TRBV7-6 and TRBJ2-6; 8 bases agree with TRBD1. The CDR3 length is 16 residues. CDR1 is SGHVS, CDR2 FNYEAQ, per germline.

As to this clonotype: A much bigger clone sits one base away, suggesting this may be a read error. The chain uses TRBV14 and TRBJ1-1; 8 bases match TRBD1. V lost 5 bases and J lost 6; bases outside the gene matches: 2. CDR3 length: 12 residues. CDR1 and CDR2 from the germline V gene are SGHDN and FVKESK. The CDR3 DNA follows: TGTGCCAGCAGCAAGACAGGGGCTGAAGCTTTCTTT. Amino acids: CASSKTGAEAFF.

The chain recombines TRBV10-3 with TRBJ1-6, with D tentatively TRBD1 (5 bases). Germline V gene data show CDR1 as ENHRY and CDR2 as SYGVKD. The V end lost 6 bases, the J end lost 7 bases, and 13 bases lay between the germline ends. The length of the CDR3 is 14 residues. The CDR3 DNA is TGTGCCATCAGGGACACCAGAGCGAATTCACCCCTCCACTTT. This sequence encodes CAIRDTRANSPLHF.

This chain joins TRBV10-3 and TRBJ2-7, with a weak D call TRBD1 (5 bases). V was cut by 10 bases and J by 4 bases, with 11 bases left in between. This CDR3 is built from 11 residues. Germline CDR1 is ENHRY and CDR2 is SYGVKD. The CDR3, as DNA: TGTGCCAGTGGGGCGATGTACGAGCAGTACTTC. This encodes CASGAMYEQYF.

The rearrangement links TRBV19 to TRBJ1-3; D perhaps matches TRBD1 (6 bases). CDR1 and CDR2 from the germline V gene are LNHDA and SQIVND (reference sequence). Trimming took 6 bases from V and 4 from J, leaving 13 bases between them. The CDR3 covers 14 residues. CDR3 protein: CASSLDSPGNTIYF. The DNA for the CDR3 is TGTGCCAGTAGCCTGGACAGTCCGGGAAACACCATATATTTT.

A word on this clonotype: A much larger clone differs by one base, so this may be a read error. J is TRBJ2-5 and V is TRBV24-1; tentatively, D is TRBD2 (5 bases). This CDR3 has 15 amino acids. Germline V lookup: CDR1 KGHDR, CDR2 SFDVKD. The CDR3 coding sequence is TGTACCACCAGTGATTTGCCCGGGATCCAAGAGACCCAGTACTTC. Protein sequence: CTTSDLPGIQETQYF.

This clonotype was detected many times. This rearrangement joins TRBV7-8 to TRBJ2-7, with 7 bases identical to TRBD2. The trim removed 2 bases at V and 6 bases at J, leaving 4 bases unmatched. This CDR3 is built from 13 residues. CDR1 is SGHVS, CDR2 FQNEAQ, per germline. The CDR3 coding sequence is TGTGCCAGCAGCTTACAACGCGGGGGCGAGCAGTACTTC. It translates to CASSLQRGGEQYF.

This clonotype came up a few times. The gene calls are TRBV6-5 and TRBJ2-6; D may be TRBD1 (5 bases). CDR1 and CDR2 from the germline V gene are MNHEY and SVGAGI. V lost 2 bases to trimming and J lost 0 bases, with 11 bases between them. This CDR3 has 17 residues. CDR3 bases: TGTGCCAGCAGTTACCTGGCAGGGAACTCTGGGGCCAACGTCCTGACTTTC. The encoded protein is CASSYLAGNSGANVLTF.

On this clonotype itself: Since the CDR3 does not end with the conserved phenylalanine or tryptophan, this likely comes from a read error. No DNA is shown, since the ends of the CDR3 on it are uncertain; the CDR3 is the one TCRdb lists. The chain joins TRBV9 to TRBJ2-6; TRBD2 is taken as the D call from the table, unchecked against the DNA. Germline lookup yields CDR1 SGDLS and CDR2 YYNGEE. Counting both end residues, the CDR3 totals 11 amino acids. The CDR3 sequence: CASSVVGQRGT.

The sample holds many counts of this clonotype. The gene calls are TRBV7-8 and TRBJ1-1; D gene unclear. CDR1 and CDR2 from the germline V gene are SGHVS and FQNEAQ. V lost 1 base and J lost 5, with 11 bases in between. CDR3 length: 14 residues. Here the CDR3 DNA reads TGTGCCAGCAGCTTAGTATTCGGGCGGACTGAAGCTTTCTTT. Residues: CASSLVFGRTEAFF. Full variable domain (outside the CDR3, taken from reference TRBV7-8 and TRBJ1-1): GAGVSQSPRYKVAKRGQDVALRCDPISGHVSLFWYQQALGQGPEFLTYFQNEAQLDKSGLPSDRFFAERPEGSVSTLKIQRTQQEDSAVYLCASSLVFGRTEAFFGQGTRLTVV.

This chain links TRBV7-9 with TRBJ2-7, with 8 positions matching TRBD1. With 5 bases clipped from V and 1 base from J, the junction kept 4 bases outside the gene matches. The CDR3 consists of 14 residues. The germline V gene encodes CDR1 SEHNR and CDR2 FQNEAQ (reference sequence). This chain's CDR3 is CASSPGGPSYEQYF. CDR3 bases: TGTGCCAGCAGCCCAGGGGGCCCTTCCTACGAGCAGTACTTC.

This clonotype was recorded at least ten times. The rearrangement joins TRBV2 to TRBJ1-5; a weak D match, TRBD1 (5 bases). CDR3 length: 15 residues. The ends were cut back, 5 bases at V and 1 base at J, with 12 bases in the middle. Germline CDR1 reads SNHLY; CDR2 reads FYNNEI. CDR3 DNA: TGTGCCAGCAGTCGGGACCTTGGGAGCAATCAGCCCCAGCATTTT. This codes for CASSRDLGSNQPQHF.

This clonotype was found a few times. The genes are TRBV7-9 and TRBJ1-1, with D tentatively TRBD1 (6 bases). V shed 6 bases and J shed 5 bases, with 13 bases lying between them. The CDR3 extends over 13 amino acids. Germline values: CDR1 SEHNR, CDR2 FQNEAQ (reference sequence). The CDR3 bases are TGTGCCAGCAGGGCAGGGGTTGAGACTGAAGCTTTCTTT. The encoded protein is CASRAGVETEAFF.

This clonotype was counted a few times. The junction shows a germline mismatch at one end, possibly a read error. This chain joins TRBV7-2 and TRBJ2-2; maybe TRBD1 (5 bases). This CDR3 is built from 14 residues. Germline V gene sequence: CDR1 SGHTA, CDR2 FQGNSA. The CDR3 sequence: CASSQEAGYGELFF. The CDR3, as DNA: TGCGCCAGCAGCCAAGAGGCAGGGTACGGGGAGCTGTTTTTT.

The chain is built from TRBV7-9 and TRBJ1-2; D uncertain. The CDR3 sequence is 12 residues long. Trimming took off 3 bases at V and 5 bases at J, with 7 bases between the two ends. CDR1 SEHNR and CDR2 FQNEAQ come from the germline V gene (reference sequence). The CDR3 sequence is CASSLDGYGYTF. The CDR3 region has the DNA TGTGCCAGCAGCTTGGACGGGTATGGCTACACCTTC.

As DNA, the CDR3 is TGTGCCAGCAGTTACTCAGGCGGGACCTCTGGAAACACCTTC. Its translation: CASSYSGGTSGNTF. The V call is TRBV6-2 or TRBV6-3, the J call TRBJ1-2; D perhaps matches TRBD1 (5 bases). The CDR3 loop spans 14 amino acids. CDR1 and CDR2 from the germline V gene are MNHEY and SVGEGT. Trimming stripped 0 bases from V and 12 bases from J, with 17 bases between.

In the case of this clonotype: With a much larger clone just one base away, this may be a read error. The rearrangement links TRBV10-3 to TRBJ1-2; TRBD1 aligns across 7 bases. The CDR3 spans 15 residues. V lost 6 bases to trimming and J lost 1 base; unmatched junction nucleotides: 8. The germline gives CDR1 ENHRY, CDR2 SYGVKD. The CDR3: CAISVEGTDNYGYTF. CDR3 coding DNA: TGTGCCATCAGCGTTGAAGGGACAGATAACTATGGCTACACCTTC.

This clonotype was seen only a few times. This chain uses TRBV9 with TRBJ2-5; D call uncertain. The CDR3 loop spans 14 amino acids. CDR1 is SGDLS and CDR2 is YYNGEE in the germline V gene. With 3 bases removed from V and 0 bases from J, the gap between germline ends came to 9 bases. The CDR3 sequence is CASSARGYQETQYF. The CDR3 DNA follows: TGTGCCAGCAGCGCAAGAGGATACCAAGAGACCCAGTACTTC.

The rearrangement joins TRBV24-1 to TRBJ2-7, with 7 bases lining up with TRBD1. The CDR3 is made up of 12 amino acids. Looked up from germline, CDR1 is KGHDR and CDR2 is SFDVKD. The V and J ends lost 9 bases and 6 bases, in that order; junction bases with no gene match: 7. In DNA form, the CDR3 reads TGTGCCACCCCTCCTAGGACAGGCGAGCAGTACTTC. The encoded protein is CATPPRTGEQYF.

This clonotype showed up just once. J is TRBJ1-2 and V is TRBV29-1; TRBD1 is a possible D gene (5 bases). The ends were cut back, 1 base at V and 6 bases at J, with 9 bases in the middle. The CDR3 is made up of 12 amino acids. Germline loops: CDR1 SQVTM, CDR2 ANQGSEA. The CDR3 spells CSVEVGGHGYTF. The CDR3, as DNA: TGCAGCGTTGAAGTGGGGGGACATGGCTACACCTTC.

This clonotype was recorded many times. The rearrangement links TRBV2 to TRBJ1-2; perhaps TRBD1 as D (6 bases). V shed 6 bases and J shed 0 bases, with 11 bases lying between them. Germline CDR1 is SNHLY and CDR2 is FYNNEI. This CDR3 region has 14 residues. CDR3 sequence reads: CASRPRTANYGYTF. CDR3 in DNA: TGTGCCAGCAGACCTCGGACAGCTAACTATGGCTACACCTTC.

CDR3 amino acids: CASSDGDIETQYF. Here the CDR3 DNA reads TGTGCCAGCAGTGACGGGGACATTGAGACCCAGTACTTC. V gene TRBV6-4 combines with J gene TRBJ2-5, with TRBD1 as a possible D gene (6 bases). The ends were cut back, 2 bases at V and 5 bases at J, with 9 bases in the middle. The CDR3 has 13 residues. CDR1 and CDR2 from the germline V gene are MRHNA and SNTAGT.